Included here is one T cell receptor (beta chain) sequence, with context. As yet, its antigen is unknown. These data are taken from a study of shared clonotypes between healthy human individuals. Repertoires were generated with immunoSEQ multiplex PCR, while TCRdb's copy carries only in-frame clones and drops some. Among some 2,100,000 clones listed, under 97% were seen once. CDR1 and CDR2 (germline): SGHKS, YYEKEE (reference sequence). J gave up 8 bases and V 0 bases, and 11 bases lay outside the gene matches. The CDR3 is 17 residues long. Study findings and constraints: What rarefaction showed was incomplete sorted-subset sequencing despite large depth. The study found lower generation probabilities in non-shared clonotypes than in those shared by all four donors. The researchers took only blood, and tissue repertoires probably look different. An effect of sequencing depth on clonotype sharing among donors was expected.

This sequence originates from a man aged 18 to 29 in good health. Sequencing input: naive CD4+ T cells sorted from blood. Stated subset: CD45RA+ positively selected. The chain joins TRBV5-5 to TRBJ1-2; 12 bases fit TRBD1. CDR3 nucleotide sequence: TGTGCCAGCAGCTTGGAGGGACAGGGGGCGTCTGGGAAGGGCTACACCTTC. Protein product: CASSLEGQGASGKGYTF.